A single sample is the source of the 30 T cell receptor beta chains below, sequenced in a study of relationships among human T cell subsets listed by TCRdb under 2010. Library method: multiplex PCR. Reads for this sample came from a 454 GS FLX. Semiquantitative ARM-PCR was used to amplify the TCR alpha and beta CDR3 regions from mRNA. In ARM-PCR, tagged nested gene-specific primers were used first, and exponential amplification was then carried out by communal superprimers. Clones were called with MiXCR by TCRdb after fastp trimmed the public reads at Q25, and only in-frame beta chains were retained. Merged by CDR3 protein, the rows form single entries marked with the most common genes and DNA. In this sample the table shows under 15,000 distinct CDR3 sequences, less than 65% of which occur a single time. Jointly, the top ten make up roughly 2% of the sample. Starting from positively selected CD4+ cells, anti-CD25 beads were used to select CD4+CD25+ regulatory T cells.

The sequenced material came from Tregs sorted from blood. All receptors come from a man between 40 and 49 years old in good health.

The table lists this clonotype with a few counts. The rearrangement links TRBV29-1 to TRBJ2-7, with 12 nucleotides matching TRBD2. Trimming took 7 bases from V and 6 from J; bases not matched to a gene: 7. The germline V gene encodes CDR1 SQVTM and CDR2 ANQGSEA. The CDR3 loop spans 13 amino acids. The CDR3 nucleotides are TGCAGCGCCAGGACTAGCGGGACAAGCGAGCAGTACTTC. Translated, it gives CSARTSGTSEQYF.

The rearrangement links TRBV19 to TRBJ2-3; D might be TRBD1 (6 bases). With 6 bases removed from V and 0 bases from J, the gap between germline ends came to 13 bases. The CDR3 runs to 15 residues. Germline V gives CDR1 LNHDA, CDR2 SQIVND (reference sequence). Here the CDR3 DNA reads TGTGCCAGTAGCCGCGGACAGCTAAGCACAGATACGCAGTATTTT. The encoded protein is CASSRGQLSTDTQYF.

This clonotype was observed a few times. V is TRBV7-8 and J is TRBJ2-7; perhaps TRBD1 as D (5 bases). The CDR3 spans 15 residues. Germline V CDR1 and CDR2: SGHVS, FQNEAQ. Trimming took off 4 bases at V and 2 bases at J, with 15 bases between the two ends. The CDR3 loop is CASSSPRTPPYEQYF. CDR3 bases: TGTGCCAGCAGCTCCCCCCGGACACCACCCTACGAGCAGTACTTC.

This clonotype was seen a few times. This chain uses TRBV12-3 or TRBV12-4 with TRBJ2-1; D uncertain. V was shortened by 5 bases and J by 0 bases, with 5 bases between the two germline ends. This CDR3 spans 13 amino acids. Here the CDR3 DNA reads TGTGCCAGCAGTCCGAGCTCCTACAATGAGCAGTTCTTC. Its translation is CASSPSSYNEQFF.

This clonotype was found a few times. The CDR3 spells CATLSTGEGSPLHF. The CDR3 region has the DNA TGTGCCACCTTATCGACAGGGGAAGGCTCACCCCTCCACTTT. This chain connects TRBV5-4 to TRBJ1-6; TRBD1 aligns across 8 bases. Looked up from germline, CDR1 is SGHNT and CDR2 is YYREEE (reference sequence). The V gene end was trimmed by 9 bases and the J gene end by 10 bases; junction bases not matched to a gene: 12. This CDR3 has 14 residues.

A remark on this clonotype: The junction and the germline gene differ at one end; a read error may be behind it. CDR3 nucleotides: TGCGCCAGCAAAACTTGGGGACAGTCGGGTTCACCCCTCCACTTT. This translates into CASKTWGQSGSPLHF. The V gene is TRBV5-4, the J gene TRBJ1-6; 7 bases fit TRBD1. Germline V gives CDR1 SGHNT, CDR2 YYREEE (reference sequence). The CDR3 runs to 15 residues.

This rearrangement joins TRBV20-1 to TRBJ2-1; D is uncertain. With 6 bases removed from V and 4 bases from J, the gap between germline ends came to 10 bases. Germline assignment: CDR1 DFQATT and CDR2 SNEGSKA (reference sequence). The CDR3 extends over 12 amino acids. CDR3 DNA sequence: TGCAGTGCCCTTAACCCGTACAATGAGCAGTTCTTC. Protein product: CSALNPYNEQFF.

The chain joins TRBV4-1 to TRBJ2-7; 10 bases fit TRBD1. After removal of 3 bases from V and 2 bases from J, the junction contained 4 bases not matched to a gene. The germline gives CDR1 MGHRA, CDR2 YSYEKL. CDR3 length: 15 amino acids. In DNA form, the CDR3 reads TGCGCCAGCAGCCAGCCGGGACAGGGGACCTACGAGCAGTACTTC. This encodes CASSQPGQGTYEQYF.

The V call is TRBV6-6, the J call TRBJ2-3; D is ambiguous. V was clipped by 0 bases and J by 2 bases, with 6 bases between them. CDR1 and CDR2 (germline): MNHNY, SVGAGI (reference sequence). This CDR3 comprises 14 residues. The CDR3 loop is CASSYSTHTDTQYF. The CDR3 DNA follows: TGTGCCAGCAGTTACTCCACCCACACAGATACGCAGTATTTT.

The chain is built from TRBV29-1 and TRBJ2-5; 8 positions agree with TRBD1. The junction had 10 bases not matched to a gene; V was cut back by 2 bases and J by 5 bases. Germline values: CDR1 SQVTM, CDR2 ANQGSEA. The CDR3 is 15 residues long. The CDR3 coding sequence is TGCAGCGTTGAAATCCCCAGGGGGCGCCGGGAGACCCAGTACTTC. Translation: CSVEIPRGRRETQYF.

This clonotype was seen only once. The chain employs TRBV6-5 and TRBJ1-2; TRBD1 matches 7 bases. V lost 2 bases to trimming and J lost 2 bases; unmatched junction nucleotides: 5. This CDR3 has 15 residues. CDR1 and CDR2 (germline): MNHEY, SVGAGI. The CDR3 DNA reads as TGTGCCAGCAGTTACGATGACAGGGCAAACTATGGCTACACCTTC. Translation gives CASSYDDRANYGYTF.

The rearrangement joins TRBV28 to TRBJ2-5; D is uncertain. V was cut by 4 bases and J by 4 bases, with 7 bases left in between. This CDR3 contains 12 residues. The germline V gene has CDR1 MDHEN and CDR2 SYDVKM. The DNA of the CDR3 is TGTGCCAGCAGTTCATGGGGAGAGACCCAGTACTTC. Translation: CASSSWGETQYF.

The chain employs TRBV6-5 and TRBJ2-5; D perhaps matches TRBD2 (6 bases). The germline V gene has CDR1 MNHEY and CDR2 SVGAGI. The CDR3 runs 15 residues. V was cut by 7 bases and J by 1 base, with 16 bases left in between. Here the CDR3 DNA reads TGTGCCAGCACGAGACGGGGGATAACCCAAGAGACCCAGTACTTC. Translation gives CASTRRGITQETQYF.

The genes are TRBV7-8 and TRBJ2-1; 7 bases agree with TRBD2. Germline trimming cut 5 bases from V and 3 bases from J; bases unmatched to any gene: 7. The CDR3 runs to 15 residues. The V gene's germline CDR1 is SGHVS and CDR2 FQNEAQ. In DNA form, the CDR3 reads TGTGCCAGCAGCCTCGGACTAGACTTCTACAATGAGCAGTTCTTC. This gives the protein CASSLGLDFYNEQFF. The variable domain in full, with the rest retrieved from reference TRBV7-8 and TRBJ2-1, is GAGVSQSPRYKVAKRGQDVALRCDPISGHVSLFWYQQALGQGPEFLTYFQNEAQLDKSGLPSDRFFAERPEGSVSTLKIQRTQQEDSAVYLCASSLGLDFYNEQFFGPGTRLTVL.

This clonotype was seen a handful of times. This chain connects TRBV10-2 to TRBJ1-1; D not certain. Germline V gene data show CDR1 as WSHSY and CDR2 as SAAADI. The ends were cut back, 6 bases at V and 2 bases at J, with 16 bases in the middle. The CDR3 spans 15 residues. CDR3 loop: CASRAHYSSNTEAFF. The DNA for the CDR3 is TGCGCCAGCAGGGCACATTACTCATCCAACACTGAAGCTTTCTTT.

The V and J genes are TRBV28 and TRBJ2-1; tentatively, D is TRBD2 (5 bases). Trimming removed 4 bases from V and 8 bases from J, with 6 bases in between. CDR1 is MDHEN, CDR2 SYDVKM, per germline. The CDR3 contains 11 residues. CDR3 residues: CASSSRDEQFF. The CDR3 region has the DNA TGTGCCAGCAGTTCGAGGGATGAGCAGTTCTTC.

The chain couples TRBV29-1 to TRBJ2-1; possibly TRBD2 for D (5 bases). The CDR3 contains 13 residues. Germline values: CDR1 SQVTM, CDR2 ANQGSEA. CDR3 sequence: CIIGSGSYNEQFF. Written as DNA, the CDR3 is TGCATCATAGGAAGCGGCTCCTACAATGAGCAGTTCTTC.

This clonotype was observed once. V gene TRBV2 combines with J gene TRBJ1-6; the D gene is possibly TRBD1 (5 bases). CDR1 and CDR2 from the germline V gene are SNHLY and FYNNEI. With 3 bases removed from V and 12 bases from J, the gap between germline ends came to 15 bases. This CDR3 contains 14 residues. The CDR3 DNA reads TGTGCCAGCAGTGAGTATAGGGGTACGAGACCCCTCCACTTT. This sequence encodes CASSEYRGTRPLHF.

This clonotype showed up just a few times. V and J are TRBV20-1 and TRBJ1-5; weak D call: TRBD1 (6 bases). Trimming removed 7 bases from V and 6 bases from J, with 13 bases in between. Germline CDR1 and CDR2: DFQATT and SNEGSKA (reference sequence). The CDR3 extends over 12 amino acids. DNA for the CDR3: TGCAGTGTATCAGGGGAGTCTCAGCCCCAGCATTTT. Protein product: CSVSGESQPQHF.

The J gene is TRBJ1-2, the V gene TRBV30; 7 bases are a match to TRBD1. The CDR3 covers 12 residues. V shed 5 bases, J shed 2 bases, and the junction held 2 bases outside the gene matches. From germline, CDR1 is GTSNPN and CDR2 SVGIG (reference sequence). CDR3 coding DNA: TGTGCCTGGGGGACAGAGAACTATGGCTACACCTTC. It is translated as CAWGTENYGYTF.

The chain combines TRBV29-1 with TRBJ1-2, with unresolved D. Germline V CDR1 and CDR2: SQVTM, ANQGSEA. This CDR3 has 10 residues. V gave up 7 bases and J gave up 3 bases, with 6 bases separating them. CDR3 sequence (DNA): TGCAGCGCTGACTACTATGGCTACACCTTC. This gives the protein CSADYYGYTF.

The chain has TRBV28 and TRBJ2-3; D uncertain. The ends were cut back, 7 bases at V and 2 bases at J, with 4 bases in the middle. The CDR3 has 11 residues. Per germline, CDR1 MDHEN and CDR2 SYDVKM. This CDR3 reads CASKATDTQYF. Here the CDR3 DNA reads TGTGCCAGCAAGGCCACAGATACGCAGTATTTT.

The chain uses TRBV5-1 and TRBJ2-3, with 7 bases that match TRBD2. With 4 bases clipped from V and 0 bases from J, the junction kept 8 bases outside the gene matches. Germline V gene sequence: CDR1 SGHRS, CDR2 YFSETQ. CDR3 length: 16 amino acids. Here the CDR3 DNA reads TGCGCCAGCAGCCTATTAGCGGGTCGGAGCACAGATACGCAGTATTTT. It translates to CASSLLAGRSTDTQYF.

This clonotype came up a few times. V usage is TRBV11-2 and J usage is TRBJ1-2; D ambiguous. The CDR3 covers 12 residues. Trimming shortened V by 1 base and J by 4 bases, and 4 bases separated the two germline ends. Germline CDR1 and CDR2: SGHAT and FQNNGV. The CDR3 spells CASSLGVYGYTF. The CDR3 nucleotides are TGTGCCAGCAGCTTAGGTGTCTATGGCTACACCTTC.

The rearrangement joins TRBV6-5 to TRBJ2-7; TRBD1 agrees at 7 bases. Germline CDR1 MNHEY, CDR2 SVGAGI. V was clipped by 7 bases and J by 9 bases; unmatched bases: 18. The CDR3 is 15 amino acids. CDR3 nucleotide sequence: TGTGCCAGCACCTACTATGGGACAGCCGCTTTAGGGCAGTACTTC. Its translation: CASTYYGTAALGQYF.

The rearrangement uses TRBV10-2 and TRBJ2-7; TRBD2 matches at 9 bases. The CDR3 covers 13 residues. Germline V gene sequence: CDR1 WSHSY, CDR2 SAAADI. Trimming took 4 bases from V and 4 from J; bases not matched to a gene: 2. The CDR3 reads CASSGTSVYEQYF. CDR3 DNA: TGCGCCAGCAGTGGGACTAGCGTGTACGAGCAGTACTTC.

The CDR3 sequence: CASSLRYQETQYF. The CDR3 coding sequence is TGTGCCAGCAGCTTAAGATACCAAGAGACCCAGTACTTC. The V call is TRBV7-3, the J call TRBJ2-5; no clear D gene. Germline CDR1 and CDR2: SGHTA and FQGTGA. The CDR3 extends over 13 amino acids. Trimming removed 1 base from V and 0 bases from J, with 3 bases in between.

The V call is TRBV7-8, the J call TRBJ2-5; no definite D call. CDR3 length: 14 residues. Germline V gene data show CDR1 as SGHVS and CDR2 as FQNEAQ. V was trimmed by 1 base and J by 0 bases, leaving 6 bases between them. This chain's CDR3 is CASSLGQHQETQYF. The CDR3 DNA follows: TGTGCCAGCAGCTTAGGGCAGCACCAAGAGACCCAGTACTTC.

The chain uses TRBV7-2 and TRBJ2-7; D not certain. Trimming shortened V by 1 base and J by 6 bases, and 16 bases separated the two germline ends. Germline lookup yields CDR1 SGHTA and CDR2 FQGNSA. The CDR3 length is 15 residues. For the CDR3, the DNA is TGTGCCAGCAGCTTAGAGCGCGTAGGTATGACCGAGCAGTACTTC. As protein: CASSLERVGMTEQYF. The full variable domain, its missing parts supplied by reference TRBV7-2 and TRBJ2-7, is GAGVSQSPSNKVTEKGKDVELRCDPISGHTALYWYRQSLGQGLEFLIYFQGNSAPDKSGLPSDRFSAERTGGSVSTLTIQRTQQEDSAVYLCASSLERVGMTEQYFGPGTRLTVT.

The chain's CDR3 is CASRGPRGTGTEAFF. DNA of the CDR3: TGTGCCAGCAGGGGGCCGCGGGGGACGGGGACTGAAGCTTTCTTT. This chain uses TRBV6-1 with TRBJ1-1, with D perhaps matching TRBD1 (5 bases). The CDR3 consists of 15 residues. Trimming took 6 bases from V and 5 from J, leaving 19 bases between them. The germline V gene encodes CDR1 MNHNS and CDR2 SASEGT.